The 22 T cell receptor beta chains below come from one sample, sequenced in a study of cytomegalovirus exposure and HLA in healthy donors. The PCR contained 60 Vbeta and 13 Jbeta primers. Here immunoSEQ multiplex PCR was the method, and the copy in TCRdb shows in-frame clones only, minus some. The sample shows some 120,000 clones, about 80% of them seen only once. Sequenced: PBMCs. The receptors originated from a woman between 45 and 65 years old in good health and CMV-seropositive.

In nucleotides, the CDR3 is TGTGCCACCCGGGGACTTAGCACAGATACGCAGTATTTT. It codes for CATRGLSTDTQYF. The chain employs TRBV25-1 and TRBJ2-3; D is possibly TRBD2 (6 bases). The germline gives CDR1 MGHDK, CDR2 SYGVNS. Between the trimmed V and J ends, which lost 10 bases and 0 bases, there was a span of 11 bases. This CDR3 spans 13 amino acids.

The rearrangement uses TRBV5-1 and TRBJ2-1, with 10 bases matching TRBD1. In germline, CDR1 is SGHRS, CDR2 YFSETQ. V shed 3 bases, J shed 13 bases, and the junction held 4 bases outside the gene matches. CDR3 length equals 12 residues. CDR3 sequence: CASSSGQGVQFF. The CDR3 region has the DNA TGCGCCAGCAGCTCAGGACAGGGGGTTCAGTTCTTC.

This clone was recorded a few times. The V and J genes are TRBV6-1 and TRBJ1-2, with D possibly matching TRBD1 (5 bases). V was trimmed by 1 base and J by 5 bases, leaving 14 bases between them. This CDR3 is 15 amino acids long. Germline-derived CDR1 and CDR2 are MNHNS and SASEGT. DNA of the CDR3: TGTGCCAGCAGTGAAGAGCAGGGAGGGGCATATGGCTACACCTTC. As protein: CASSEEQGGAYGYTF.

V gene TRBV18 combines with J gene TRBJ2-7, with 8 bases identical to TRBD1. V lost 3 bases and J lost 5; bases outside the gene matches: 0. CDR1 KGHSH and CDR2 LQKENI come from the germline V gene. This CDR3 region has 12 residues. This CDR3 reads CASSPDRDEQYF. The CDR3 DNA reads TGTGCCAGCTCACCGGACAGGGACGAGCAGTACTTC.

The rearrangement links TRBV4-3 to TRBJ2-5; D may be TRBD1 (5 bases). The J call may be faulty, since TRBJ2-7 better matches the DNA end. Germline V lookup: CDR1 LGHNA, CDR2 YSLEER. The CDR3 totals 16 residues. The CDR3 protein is CASSQDFGAIVAEQYF. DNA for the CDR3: TGCGCCAGCAGCCAAGATTTTGGGGCGATTGTGGCCGAGCAGTACTTC.

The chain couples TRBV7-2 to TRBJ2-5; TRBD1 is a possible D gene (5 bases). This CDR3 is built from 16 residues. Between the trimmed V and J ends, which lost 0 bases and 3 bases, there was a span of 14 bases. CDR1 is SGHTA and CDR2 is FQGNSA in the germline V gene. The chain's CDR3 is CASSLAGGALKETQYF. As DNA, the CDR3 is TGTGCCAGCAGCTTAGCAGGTGGGGCCCTAAAAGAGACCCAGTACTTC.

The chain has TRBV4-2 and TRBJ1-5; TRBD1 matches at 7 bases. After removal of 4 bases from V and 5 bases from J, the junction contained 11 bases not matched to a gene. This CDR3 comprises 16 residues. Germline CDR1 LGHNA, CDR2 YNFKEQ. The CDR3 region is CASSPNSDRLYQPQHF. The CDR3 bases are TGTGCCAGCAGCCCGAACTCGGACAGGCTATATCAGCCCCAGCATTTT.

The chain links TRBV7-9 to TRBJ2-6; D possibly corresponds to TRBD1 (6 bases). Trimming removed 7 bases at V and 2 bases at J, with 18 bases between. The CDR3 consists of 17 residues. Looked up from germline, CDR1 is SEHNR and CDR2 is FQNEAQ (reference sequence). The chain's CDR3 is CASTLGRGATGANVLTF. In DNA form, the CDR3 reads TGTGCCAGCACCTTGGGCAGGGGAGCGACTGGGGCCAACGTCCTGACTTTC.

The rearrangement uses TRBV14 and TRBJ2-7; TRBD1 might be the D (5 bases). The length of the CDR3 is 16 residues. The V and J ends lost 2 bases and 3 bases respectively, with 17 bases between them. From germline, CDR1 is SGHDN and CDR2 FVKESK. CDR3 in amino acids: CASSQPRTPPCYEQYF. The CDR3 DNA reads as TGTGCCAGCAGCCAACCGCGGACACCTCCCTGCTACGAGCAGTACTTC.

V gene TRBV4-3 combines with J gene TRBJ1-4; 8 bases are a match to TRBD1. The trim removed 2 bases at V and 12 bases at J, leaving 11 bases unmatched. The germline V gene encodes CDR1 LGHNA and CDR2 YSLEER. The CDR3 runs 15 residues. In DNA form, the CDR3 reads TGCGCCAGCAGCCAAATCTGGACAGGGAGGGTAGAACTGTTTTTT. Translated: CASSQIWTGRVELFF.

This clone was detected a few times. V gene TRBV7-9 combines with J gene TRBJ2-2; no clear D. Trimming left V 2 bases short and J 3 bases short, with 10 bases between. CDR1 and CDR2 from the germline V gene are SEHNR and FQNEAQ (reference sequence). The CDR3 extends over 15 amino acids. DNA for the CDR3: TGTGCCAGCAGCTTAACATCAGGCTACACCGGGGAGCTGTTTTTT. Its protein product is CASSLTSGYTGELFF.

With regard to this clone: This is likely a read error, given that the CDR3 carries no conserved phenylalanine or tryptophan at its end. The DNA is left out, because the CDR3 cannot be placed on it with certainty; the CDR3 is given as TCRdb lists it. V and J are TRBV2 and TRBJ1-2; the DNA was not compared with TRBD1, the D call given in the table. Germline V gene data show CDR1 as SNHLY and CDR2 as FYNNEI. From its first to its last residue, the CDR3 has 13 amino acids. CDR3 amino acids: CASSEDFARVKFS.

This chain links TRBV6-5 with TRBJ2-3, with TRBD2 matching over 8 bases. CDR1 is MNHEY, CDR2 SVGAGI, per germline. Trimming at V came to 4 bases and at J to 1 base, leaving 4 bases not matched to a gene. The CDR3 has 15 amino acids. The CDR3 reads CASSLGTRRTDTQYF. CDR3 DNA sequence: TGTGCCAGCAGTTTAGGGACTAGACGCACAGATACGCAGTATTTT.

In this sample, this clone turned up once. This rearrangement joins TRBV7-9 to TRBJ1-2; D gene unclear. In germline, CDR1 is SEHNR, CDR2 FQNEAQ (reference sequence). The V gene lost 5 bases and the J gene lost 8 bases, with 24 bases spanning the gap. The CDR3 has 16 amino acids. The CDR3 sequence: CASSLPTLNSGYGYTF. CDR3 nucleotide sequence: TGTGCCAGCAGCCTTCCGACATTGAATTCGGGGTACGGCTACACCTTC.

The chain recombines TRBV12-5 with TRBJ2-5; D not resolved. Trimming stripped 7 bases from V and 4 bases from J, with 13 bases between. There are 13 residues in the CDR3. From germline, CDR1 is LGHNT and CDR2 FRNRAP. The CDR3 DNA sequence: TGTGCTAGTGCCAGTTCTGGCGGAGAGACCCAGTACTTC. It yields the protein CASASSGGETQYF.

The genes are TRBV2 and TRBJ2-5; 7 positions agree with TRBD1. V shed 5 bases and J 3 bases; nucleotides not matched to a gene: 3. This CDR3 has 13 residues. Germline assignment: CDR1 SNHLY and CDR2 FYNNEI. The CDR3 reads CASSLDRKETQYF. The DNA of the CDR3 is TGTGCCAGCAGTTTGGACAGGAAAGAGACCCAGTACTTC.

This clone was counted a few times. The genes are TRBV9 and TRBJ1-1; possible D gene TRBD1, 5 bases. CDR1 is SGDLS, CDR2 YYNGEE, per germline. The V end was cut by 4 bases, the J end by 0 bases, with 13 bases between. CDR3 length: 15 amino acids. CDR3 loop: CASSSSPDMNTEAFF. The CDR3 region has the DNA TGTGCCAGCAGCTCTTCCCCGGACATGAACACTGAAGCTTTCTTT. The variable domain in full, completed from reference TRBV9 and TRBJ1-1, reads DSGVTQTPKHLITATGQRVTLRCSPRSGDLSVYWYQQSLDQGLQFLIQYYNGEERAKGNILERFSAQQFPDLHSELNLSSLELGDSALYFCASSSSPDMNTEAFFGQGTRLTVV.

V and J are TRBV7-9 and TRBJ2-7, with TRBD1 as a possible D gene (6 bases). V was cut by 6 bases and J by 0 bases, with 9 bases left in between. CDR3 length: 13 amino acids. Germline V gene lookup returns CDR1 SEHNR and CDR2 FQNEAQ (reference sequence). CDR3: CASSSRGSYEQYF. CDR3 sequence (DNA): TGTGCCAGCAGTTCCAGGGGCTCCTACGAGCAGTACTTC.

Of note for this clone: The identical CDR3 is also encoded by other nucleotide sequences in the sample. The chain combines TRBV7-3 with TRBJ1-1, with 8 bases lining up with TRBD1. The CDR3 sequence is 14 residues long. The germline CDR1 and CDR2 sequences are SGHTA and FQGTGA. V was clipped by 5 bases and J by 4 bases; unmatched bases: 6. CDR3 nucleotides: TGTGCCAGCAGCCCAGGACAGGGTAGCACTGAAGCTTTCTTT. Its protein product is CASSPGQGSTEAFF.

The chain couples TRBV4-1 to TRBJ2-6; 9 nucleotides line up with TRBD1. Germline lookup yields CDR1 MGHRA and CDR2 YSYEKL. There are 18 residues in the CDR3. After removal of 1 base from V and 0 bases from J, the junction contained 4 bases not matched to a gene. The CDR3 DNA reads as TGCGCCAGCAGCCAAGCCGGGACAGGGACCTCTGGGGCCAACGTCCTGACTTTC. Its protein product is CASSQAGTGTSGANVLTF.

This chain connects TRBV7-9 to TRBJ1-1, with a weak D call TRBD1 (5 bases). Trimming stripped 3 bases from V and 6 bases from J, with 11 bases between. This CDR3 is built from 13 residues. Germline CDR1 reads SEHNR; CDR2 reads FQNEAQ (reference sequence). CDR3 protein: CASSLTDFAEAFF. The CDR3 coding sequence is TGTGCCAGCAGCTTGACAGACTTCGCTGAAGCTTTCTTT.

CDR3 residues: CASSYSQGADTQYF. CDR3 nucleotides: TGTGCCAGCAGTTACTCTCAGGGGGCAGATACGCAGTATTTT. The genes are TRBV6-5 and TRBJ2-3; TRBD1 matches 7 bases. The CDR3 runs 14 residues. With V trimmed by 0 bases and J by 4 bases, 1 base remained unmatched. CDR1 and CDR2 (germline): MNHEY, SVGAGI.